This T cell receptor (beta chain) derives from a study of cytomegalovirus exposure and HLA in healthy donors. Findings and limits, study-wide: Segments of the TCR beta V type were, in most cases, productive about 87% or about 30% of the time in an earlier analysis.

Donors consisted of healthy bone marrow donors. 60 Vbeta and 13 Jbeta primers were used in PCR. This table comes from immunoSEQ multiplex PCR, and its TCRdb copy is limited to in-frame clones, with some not included. The sample has around 140,000 clones, 82% seen once. Comment on this clone: Its antigen is still unknown.

The J segment lost 2 bases and the V segment lost 5 bases, leaving 6 bases of the junction unmatched. CDR1 is MDHEN and CDR2 is SYDVKM in the germline V gene. The CDR3 loop spans 15 amino acids. This TCR derives from a woman aged 50 to 65 in good health and CMV-seropositive. Specimen: PBMCs. The gene calls are TRBV28 and TRBJ2-7, with 10 positions matching TRBD2. The CDR3 loop reads CASSRGLAEAYEQYF. CDR3 sequence (DNA): TGTGCCAGCAGTCGCGGACTAGCGGAAGCCTACGAGCAGTACTTC.